A single sample gave rise to the 5 T cell receptor beta chains below, sequenced in a study of T cell responses to AZD1222 COVID-19 vaccine. The method was immunoSEQ multiplex PCR; TCRdb's version includes in-frame clones alone and lacks a portion of them. The sample shows 65,000 to 75,000 clones, 70% to 90% of them seen only once. The sequences come from peripheral blood, collected 28 days after the second dose of the MenACWY control vaccine. These TCRs come from an adult who received the MenACWY meningococcal vaccine as a control.

The chain links TRBV2 to TRBJ2-5, with D possibly matching TRBD2 (6 bases). In germline, CDR1 is SNHLY, CDR2 FYNNEI. CDR3 length: 14 residues. Trimming shortened V by 3 bases and J by 5 bases, and 13 bases separated the two germline ends. Here the CDR3 reads CASSDWGVWETQYF. CDR3 DNA: TGTGCCAGCAGTGACTGGGGGGTCTGGGAGACCCAGTACTTC.

In DNA, the CDR3 is TGTGCCACCAGGGCAGGGGAGGGCCTTAAATACGAGCAGTACTTC. Amino acids: CATRAGEGLKYEQYF. The chain links TRBV10-3 to TRBJ2-7; possible D gene TRBD2, 7 bases. This CDR3 comprises 15 residues. CDR1 and CDR2 (germline): ENHRY, SYGVKD. Trimming pared 10 bases from V and 4 bases from J, leaving 23 bases between.

The chain links TRBV6-5 to TRBJ1-5, with 8 bases fitting TRBD1. V dropped 6 bases and J dropped 5; count of bases not matched to a gene: 6. There are 14 residues in the CDR3. CDR1 is MNHEY, CDR2 SVGAGI, per germline. CDR3 in amino acids: CASRDGQGYQPQHF. The CDR3 DNA reads as TGTGCCAGCAGGGACGGACAGGGTTATCAGCCCCAGCATTTT.

This chain links TRBV30 with TRBJ2-7, with D possibly TRBD1 on 7 matching bases. The CDR3 runs 15 residues. The germline gives CDR1 GTSNPN, CDR2 SVGIG (reference sequence). V was shortened by 1 base and J by 2 bases, with 15 bases between the two germline ends. Here the CDR3 DNA reads TGTGCCTGGAGTGAGGGGACCAGGGGGGCCTACGAGCAGTACTTC. Amino acids: CAWSEGTRGAYEQYF.

The V call is TRBV5-5, the J call TRBJ2-7; D remains ambiguous. The CDR3 extends over 13 amino acids. Trimming pared 0 bases from V and 9 bases from J, leaving 13 bases between. CDR1 is SGHKS, CDR2 YYEKEE, per germline (reference sequence). Here the CDR3 DNA reads TGTGCCAGCAGCTTGGACAGATCTACGTCGCAGTACTTC. It encodes CASSLDRSTSQYF. Combining the CDR3 with reference TRBV5-5 and TRBJ2-7 gives the whole variable domain DAGVTQSPTHLIKTRGQQVTLRCSPISGHKSVSWYQQVLGQGPQFIFQYYEKEERGRGNFPDRFSARQFPNYSSELNVNALLLGDSALYLCASSLDRSTSQYFGPGTRLTVT.